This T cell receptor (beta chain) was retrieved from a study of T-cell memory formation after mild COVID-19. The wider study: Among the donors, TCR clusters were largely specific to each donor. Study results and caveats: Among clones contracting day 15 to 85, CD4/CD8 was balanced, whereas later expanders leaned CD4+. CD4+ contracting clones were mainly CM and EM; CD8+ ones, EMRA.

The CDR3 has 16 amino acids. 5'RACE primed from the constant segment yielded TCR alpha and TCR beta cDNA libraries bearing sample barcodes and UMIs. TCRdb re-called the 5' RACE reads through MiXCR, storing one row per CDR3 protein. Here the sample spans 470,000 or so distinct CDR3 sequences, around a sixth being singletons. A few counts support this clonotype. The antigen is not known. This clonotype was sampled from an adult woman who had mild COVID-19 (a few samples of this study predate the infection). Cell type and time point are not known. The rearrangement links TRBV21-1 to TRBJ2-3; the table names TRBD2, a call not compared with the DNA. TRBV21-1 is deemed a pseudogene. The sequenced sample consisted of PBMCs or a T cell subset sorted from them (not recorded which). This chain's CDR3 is CASSPRWLAETDTQYF. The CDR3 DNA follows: TGTGCCAGCAGCCCGAGGTGGCTAGCGGAGACAGATACGCAGTATTTT.